Listed below are T cell receptor beta chains from one sample, sequenced in a study of blood T cells in healthy people across ages. One entry per CDR3 protein results from TCRdb running MiXCR on the 5' RACE reads. The table includes just under 750,000 distinct CDR3 sequences, 20% to 25% detected once. What was sequenced was blood. The receptor set was obtained from a man between 65 and 85 years old in good health. Both conserved end residues are part of each CDR3. D genes are given only for firm matches. Size is stated for part of the rows, as once, few or many counts, or as a class when the clone is expanded.

abundance,j_gene,d_gene,v_gene,CDR3aa,CDR3nt
few,TRBJ1-3,-,TRBV7-2,CASSLQGGVSGNTIYF,TGTGCCAGCAGCTTACAGGGTGGGGTCTCTGGAAACACCATATATTTT
few,TRBJ1-1,-,TRBV29-1,CSAGQRSTEAFF,TGCAGCGCAGGACAGCGGTCCACTGAAGCTTTCTTT
few,TRBJ1-4,-,TRBV5-1,CASSLDNNEKLFF,TGCGCCAGCAGCTTGGACAATAATGAAAAACTGTTTTTT
-,TRBJ2-3,TRBD2,TRBV6-2/TRBV6-3,CASRPYGLAELTDTQYF,TGTGCCAGCAGACCCTACGGACTAGCGGAACTCACAGATACGCAGTATTTT
many,TRBJ2-1,-,TRBV6-5,CATSMRAYNEQFF,TGTGCCACCAGCATGAGAGCCTACAATGAGCAGTTCTTC
-,TRBJ1-6,-,TRBV20-1,CSATGWVGSPLHF,TGCAGTGCCACCGGTTGGGTTGGTTCACCCCTCCACTTT
few,TRBJ1-2,TRBD1,TRBV28,CASSSLRTGTYGYTF,TGTGCCAGCAGTTCTCTTCGGACAGGGACCTATGGCTACACCTTC
-,TRBJ2-6,-,TRBV6-1,CASSDRLSSGANVLTF,TGTGCCAGCAGTGACAGGCTCTCCTCTGGGGCCAACGTCCTGACTTTC
few,TRBJ2-5,-,TRBV28,CASIQRETQYF,TGTGCCAGCATTCAGAGGGAGACCCAGTACTTC
many,TRBJ2-1,-,TRBV2,CASSGQQYNEQFF,TGTGCCAGCTCCGGCCAGCAATACAATGAGCAGTTCTTC
-,TRBJ2-3,TRBD2,TRBV5-6,CASSLGLAGRDTQYF,TGTGCCAGCAGCTTGGGCCTAGCGGGACGGGATACGCAGTATTTT
-,TRBJ2-3,-,TRBV9,CASSSAASTDTQYF,TGTGCCAGCAGCTCCGCAGCCAGCACAGATACGCAGTATTTT
few,TRBJ2-3,-,TRBV20-1,CSATPGLRADTQYF,TGCAGTGCTACTCCGGGACTGAGGGCAGATACGCAGTATTTT
few,TRBJ2-5,-,TRBV11-2,CASSFSIGQTQETQYF,TGTGCCAGCAGCTTTAGTATAGGACAGACCCAAGAGACCCAGTACTTC
-,TRBJ1-1,-,TRBV29-1,CSVERVNTKAFF,TGCAGCGTTGAAAGGGTGAACACTAAAGCTTTCTTT
few,TRBJ2-3,-,TRBV9,CASSVVKGLSTDTQYF,TGTGCCAGCAGCGTAGTAAAGGGATTGAGCACAGATACGCAGTATTTT
-,TRBJ2-1,-,TRBV6-5,CASSTRSRRTTYNEQFF,TGTGCCAGCAGTACGCGAAGCCGACGGACTACTTACAATGAGCAGTTCTTC
-,TRBJ2-3,TRBD2,TRBV24-1,CATSVTPGLAEQSDTQYF,TGTGCCACCAGTGTTACCCCGGGACTAGCGGAGCAGTCAGATACGCAGTATTTT
-,TRBJ1-6,-,TRBV3-1,CASSQDPTGLRSPLHF,TGTGCCAGCAGCCAAGACCCTACCGGCCTTCGGTCACCCCTCCACTTT
-,TRBJ1-2,-,TRBV7-9,CANSFRGGTYGYTF,TGTGCCAACAGCTTCAGGGGAGGAACCTATGGCTACACCTTC
-,TRBJ1-2,-,TRBV20-1,CSAYTPANYGYTF,TGCAGTGCTTACACACCAGCTAACTATGGCTACACCTTC
few,TRBJ2-7,TRBD2,TRBV6-5,CASRDTSVTAYEQYF,TGTGCCAGCAGAGACACTAGCGTTACAGCCTACGAGCAGTACTTC
few,TRBJ2-3,TRBD2,TRBV18,CASSPPSGGPSDTQYF,TGTGCCAGCTCACCACCGAGCGGGGGCCCGTCAGATACGCAGTATTTT
-,TRBJ2-7,TRBD1,TRBV5-1,CASFWDREYEQYF,TGCGCCAGCTTTTGGGACAGGGAGTACGAGCAGTACTTC